Described below is a single TCR beta chain sequence and its context. In the authors' workflow: Scientists estimated how many nucleated cells there were by amplifying reference gene primers. TCRdb's copy holds only in-frame clones and misses some; the assay was immunoSEQ multiplex PCR. The V and J calls and the clone size are those of that table, but D and trimming were determined from the DNA. In the table there are approximately 350,000 clones, 89% of which are singletons. This record belongs to a study of blood T cell repertoires in COVID-19. Across the study: Samples of COVID-19 (acute and convalescent) were obtained from the United States, Italy and Spain. T cells, B-cell-depleted T cells, or PBMCs supplied cDNA or gDNA.

There are 15 residues in the CDR3. V was clipped by 7 bases and J by 3 bases; unmatched bases: 14. Germline loops: CDR1 SQVTM, CDR2 ANQGSEA. The source material was peripheral blood. This chain connects TRBV29-1 to TRBJ2-5; TRBD1 aligns across 7 bases. The sequence was collected from a man aged 40-49 years with acute or convalescent COVID-19. This chain's CDR3 is CSGVQDRRAKETQYF. The CDR3 coding sequence is TGCAGCGGGGTCCAGGACAGGAGAGCCAAAGAGACCCAGTACTTC.